In this sample, the clone carrying this T cell receptor (beta chain) turned up many times. TCRdb re-called the RT-PCR reads with MiXCR, one entry per CDR3 protein. The sample contains 800,000 to 1,000,000 distinct CDR3 sequences, approximately 19% of which appear only once. This sample is part of a study of patients and donors after allogeneic stem cell transplantation. CDR1 is KGHSH and CDR2 is LQKENI in the germline V gene. There are 12 residues in the CDR3. V was cut by 8 bases and J by 4 bases, with 11 bases left in between. Sequencing was done on a sample of blood, either unsorted or a sorted T cell fraction (not recorded which). V and J are TRBV18 and TRBJ1-1; D gene uncertain. The clonotype originates from a human donor who was either an allogeneic HSCT recipient or a stem cell or donor lymphocyte infusion donor (not recorded which). It is not recorded whose cells these are; they may come from a transplant donor. For the CDR3, the DNA is TGTGCCAGCAGCCCCTCCGGCACTGAAGCTTTCTTT. It yields the protein CASSPSGTEAFF. The variable domain in full, completed from reference TRBV18 and TRBJ1-1, reads NAGVMQNPRHLVRRRGQEARLRCSPMKGHSHVYWYRQLPEEGLKFMVYLQKENIIDESGMPKERFSAEFPKEGPSILRIQQVVRGDSAAYFCASSPSGTEAFFGQGTRLTVV.